This entry lists 3 T cell receptor beta chains sequenced from one sample in a study of OX40 agonist ivuxolimab in advanced cancers. Method: immunoSEQ multiplex PCR; TCRdb's copy keeps in-frame clones and lacks some. The sample has 100,000 to 150,000 clones; 85% to 95% are singletons. This specimen consisted of CD4+ or CD8+ T cells sorted from blood, obtained in a trial of the OX40 agonist ivuxolimab. These receptors came from an adult with an advanced solid tumor such as melanoma, head and neck, liver or kidney cancer.

The chain couples TRBV28 to TRBJ1-2; maybe TRBD1 (5 bases). The CDR3 is 14 residues long. Trimming pared 3 bases from V and 4 bases from J, leaving 12 bases between. Per germline, CDR1 MDHEN and CDR2 SYDVKM. The CDR3 here is CASSFGTGLYGYTF. CDR3 DNA sequence: TGTGCCAGCAGTTTCGGTACAGGCCTCTATGGCTACACCTTC.

With respect to this clone: The germline gene is not matched at one end of the junction; a read error may be the cause. J is TRBJ2-4 and V is TRBV6-5; D is unclear. The CDR3 sequence is 12 residues long. Germline V CDR1 and CDR2: MNHEY, SVGAGI. CDR3 in DNA: TGTGCCAGCAGAGGGTCCGCAAACCAATTAGAGTTC. Its protein is CASRGSANQLEF.

This chain joins TRBV5-1 and TRBJ1-1; maybe TRBD1 (6 bases). The CDR3 runs to 14 residues. Trimming shortened V by 2 bases and J by 2 bases, and 10 bases separated the two germline ends. In germline, CDR1 is SGHRS, CDR2 YFSETQ. In DNA, the CDR3 is TGCGCCAGCAGCTTACAGGGCAGTAACACTGAAGCTTTCTTT. It encodes CASSLQGSNTEAFF.